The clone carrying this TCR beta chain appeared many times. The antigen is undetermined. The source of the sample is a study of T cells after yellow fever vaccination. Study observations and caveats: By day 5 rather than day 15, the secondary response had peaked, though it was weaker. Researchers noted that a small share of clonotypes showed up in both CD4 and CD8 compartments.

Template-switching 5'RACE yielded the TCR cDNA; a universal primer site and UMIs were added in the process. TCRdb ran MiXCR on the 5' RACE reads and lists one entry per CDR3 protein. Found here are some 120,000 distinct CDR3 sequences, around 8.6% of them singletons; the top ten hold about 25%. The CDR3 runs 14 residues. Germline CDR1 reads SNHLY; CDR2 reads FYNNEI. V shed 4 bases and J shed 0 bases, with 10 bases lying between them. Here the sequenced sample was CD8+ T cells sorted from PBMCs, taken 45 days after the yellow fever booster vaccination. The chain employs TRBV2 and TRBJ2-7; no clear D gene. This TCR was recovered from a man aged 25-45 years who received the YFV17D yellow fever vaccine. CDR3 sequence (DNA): TGTGCCAGCAGTGGCGGCTCGAGCTCCTACGAGCAGTACTTC. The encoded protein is CASSGGSSSYEQYF.